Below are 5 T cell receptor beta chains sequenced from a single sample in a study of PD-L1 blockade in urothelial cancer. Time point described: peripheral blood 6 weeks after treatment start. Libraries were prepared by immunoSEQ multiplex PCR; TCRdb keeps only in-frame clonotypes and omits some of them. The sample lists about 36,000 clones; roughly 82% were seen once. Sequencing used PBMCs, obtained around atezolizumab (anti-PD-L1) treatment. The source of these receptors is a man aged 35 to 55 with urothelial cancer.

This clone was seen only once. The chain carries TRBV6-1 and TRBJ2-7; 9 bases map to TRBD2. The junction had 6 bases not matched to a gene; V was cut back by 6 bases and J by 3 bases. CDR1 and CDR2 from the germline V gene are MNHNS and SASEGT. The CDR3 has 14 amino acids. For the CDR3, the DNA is TGTGCCAGCAGGATGGTTAGCGGGAGCTACGAGCAGTACTTC. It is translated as CASRMVSGSYEQYF.

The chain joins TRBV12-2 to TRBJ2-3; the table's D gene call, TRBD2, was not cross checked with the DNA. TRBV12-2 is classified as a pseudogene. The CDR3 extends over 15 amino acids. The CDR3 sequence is CARGGTLPSTDTQYF. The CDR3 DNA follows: TGTGCAAGGGGGGGTACGTTACCTAGCACAGATACGCAGTATTTT.

The CDR3 DNA follows: TGCAGCGTTGGAGGTCGGAATCAGCCCCAGCATTTT. Amino acids: CSVGGRNQPQHF. V usage is TRBV29-1 and J usage is TRBJ1-5; D unclear. The CDR3 has 12 amino acids. The V gene's germline CDR1 is SQVTM and CDR2 ANQGSEA. V was shortened by 4 bases and J by 4 bases, with 8 bases between the two germline ends. Supplemented by reference TRBV29-1 and TRBJ1-5, the full variable domain reads SAVISQKPSRDICQRGTSLTIQCQVDSQVTMMFWYRQQPGQSLTLIATANQGSEATYESGFVIDKFPISRPNLTFSTLTVSNMSPEDSSIYLCSVGGRNQPQHFGDGTRLSIL.

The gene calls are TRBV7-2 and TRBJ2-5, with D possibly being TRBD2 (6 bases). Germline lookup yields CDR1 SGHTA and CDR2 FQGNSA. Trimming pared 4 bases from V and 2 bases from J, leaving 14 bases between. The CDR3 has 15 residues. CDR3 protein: CASSSRGGGQETQYF. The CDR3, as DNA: TGTGCCAGCAGCTCACGCGGTGGGGGGCAAGAGACCCAGTACTTC.

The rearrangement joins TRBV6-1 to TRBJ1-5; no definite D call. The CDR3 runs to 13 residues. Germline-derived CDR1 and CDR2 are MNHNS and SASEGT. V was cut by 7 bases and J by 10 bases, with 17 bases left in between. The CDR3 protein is CASIADPREPQHF. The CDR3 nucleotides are TGTGCCAGCATCGCTGATCCTAGAGAACCCCAGCATTTT.